One sample yielded the 24 T cell receptor beta chains listed below, sequenced in a study of regulatory dendritic cells for organ transplantation (dated by TCRdb to 2015 to 2018). The library was obtained by the immunoSEQ multiplex PCR assay. Sourced from immuneACCESS, this table was stored by TCRdb with only in-frame sequences that have V and J called. A share of the clones is absent; for the studies checked, an unresolved V gene accounts for under half, and the remainder has no known explanation. The table for this sample lists some 19,000 clones; around two thirds of them were counted only once. Just over 0.9% of the sample is held by the ten biggest clonotypes. The sequencing input was memory CD4+ T cells from blood. The cell subset or site label here, explained by the study, means: CD45RO+ memory T cells. Every receptor here comes from a human donor in good health.

The chain recombines TRBV5-1 with TRBJ2-3; a possible D gene is TRBD2 (7 bases). CDR1 is SGHRS and CDR2 is YFSETQ in the germline V gene. Trimming removed 0 bases at V and 4 bases at J, with 12 bases between. CDR3 size: 15 residues. The CDR3 bases are TGCGCCAGCAGCTTGGTGGGGGGGCCCGCAGATACGCAGTATTTT. Its protein is CASSLVGGPADTQYF. Full variable domain (missing parts from reference TRBV5-1 and TRBJ2-3): KAGVTQTPRYLIKTRGQQVTLSCSPISGHRSVSWYQQTPGQGLQFLFEYFSETQRNKGNFPGRFSGRQFSNSRSEMNVSTLELGDSALYLCASSLVGGPADTQYFGPGTRLTVL.

The chain links TRBV27 to TRBJ1-6; 8 bases are shared with TRBD1. CDR1 MNHEY and CDR2 SMNVEV come from the germline V gene (reference sequence). The ends lost 4 bases at V and 8 bases at J; junction bases unmatched: 13. The CDR3 length is 17 residues. CDR3 sequence (DNA): TGTGCCAGCAGTTCAGCCGGGACAGGAGAAGGTTATTCACCCCTCCACTTT. It specifies CASSSAGTGEGYSPLHF.

This rearrangement joins TRBV19 to TRBJ2-3; D is uncertain. The length of the CDR3 is 12 residues. The V end lost 1 base, the J end lost 6 bases, and 5 bases lay between the germline ends. Germline V gene sequence: CDR1 LNHDA, CDR2 SQIVND (reference sequence). The CDR3 DNA reads as TGTGCCAGTAGTATAGTGAGGGATACGCAGTATTTT. Residues: CASSIVRDTQYF.

This chain joins TRBV2 and TRBJ1-1; 9 bases are shared with TRBD1. Germline values: CDR1 SNHLY, CDR2 FYNNEI. Trimming removed 4 bases from V and 4 bases from J; junction bases left unmatched: 4. The CDR3 is 14 amino acids. The chain's CDR3 is CASSGDRVGTEAFF. For the CDR3, the DNA is TGTGCCAGCAGTGGGGACAGGGTAGGCACTGAAGCTTTCTTT.

This chain connects TRBV4-1 to TRBJ1-2, with 8 bases lining up with TRBD1. The CDR3 contains 15 residues. Germline V gene lookup returns CDR1 MGHRA and CDR2 YSYEKL. After removal of 4 bases from V and 6 bases from J, the junction contained 10 bases not matched to a gene. CDR3 sequence reads: CASSPRFAGGDGYTF. The CDR3 DNA reads TGCGCCAGCAGCCCAAGATTCGCAGGGGGCGATGGCTACACCTTC.

The chain combines TRBV7-2 with TRBJ2-1; 9 positions agree with TRBD1. The germline V gene encodes CDR1 SGHTA and CDR2 FQGNSA. Losses at the gene ends were 6 bases for V and 7 bases for J; bases not matched to a gene: 10. The CDR3 covers 15 residues. The CDR3 nucleotides are TGTGCCAGCAGACCACAGGGGGCAATAAGGAATGAGCAGTTCTTC. Translated, it gives CASRPQGAIRNEQFF.

The chain combines TRBV10-3 with TRBJ2-6; 9 bases map to TRBD2. Per germline, CDR1 ENHRY and CDR2 SYGVKD. The CDR3 extends over 17 amino acids. After removal of 1 base from V and 1 base from J, the junction contained 2 bases not matched to a gene. The CDR3 DNA is TGTGCCATCAGTGAGTTAGCGGGAGTTTCTGGGGCCAACGTCCTGACTTTC. Translated, it gives CAISELAGVSGANVLTF.

This clone was seen just once. CDR3 sequence (DNA): TGTGCCAGCAGCGTAAGCGGACAGGTTGGAGAGACCCAGTACTTC. Protein product: CASSVSGQVGETQYF. The genes are TRBV9 and TRBJ2-5; 7 bases line up with TRBD1. The CDR3 length is 15 residues. The junction had 7 bases not matched to a gene; V was cut back by 1 base and J by 4 bases. Germline V CDR1 and CDR2: SGDLS, YYNGEE.

This clone turned up a few times. The chain joins TRBV6-5 to TRBJ1-1, with D unresolved. Germline V gene data show CDR1 as MNHEY and CDR2 as SVGAGI. Trimming cost V 6 bases and J 2 bases, with 13 bases left between them. This CDR3 has 14 residues. The CDR3 loop is CASRPGRENTEAFF. The CDR3 DNA is TGTGCCAGCAGACCCGGACGGGAAAACACTGAAGCTTTCTTT.

CDR3 sequence (DNA): TGCGCCAGCAGCCAAGGTTTGGGGGGGGCGGTAGATACGCAGTATTTT. It is translated as CASSQGLGGAVDTQYF. The chain couples TRBV4-1 to TRBJ2-3; D may be TRBD2 (7 bases). The CDR3 spans 16 residues. Trimming pared 1 base from V and 5 bases from J, leaving 16 bases between. The V gene's germline CDR1 is MGHRA and CDR2 YSYEKL.

This clone has a handful of counts. The chain carries TRBV27 and TRBJ1-6, with a tentative D call TRBD1 (6 bases). Germline V gene sequence: CDR1 MNHEY, CDR2 SMNVEV (reference sequence). The CDR3 is 17 residues long. The V end was cut by 5 bases, the J end by 0 bases, with 14 bases between. The CDR3 here is CASSARRGSSYNSPLHF. The CDR3 DNA reads TGTGCCAGCAGTGCACGAAGGGGGAGCTCCTATAATTCACCCCTCCACTTT.

J is TRBJ2-3 and V is TRBV11-1; perhaps TRBD2 as D (6 bases). In germline, CDR1 is SGHAT, CDR2 FQDESV (reference sequence). Trimming removed 5 bases at V and 0 bases at J, with 15 bases between. This CDR3 is built from 16 residues. In DNA form, the CDR3 reads TGTGCCAGCAGCCGCGGGGCTAGTAGTAGCACAGATACGCAGTATTTT. It is translated as CASSRGASSSTDTQYF. Together with reference TRBV11-1 and TRBJ2-3, the CDR3 gives the full variable domain: EAEVAQSPRYKITEKSQAVAFWCDPISGHATLYWYRQILGQGPELLVQFQDESVVDDSQLPKDRFSAERLKGVDSTLKIQPAELGDSAMYLCASSRGASSSTDTQYFGPGTRLTVL.

J is TRBJ1-1 and V is TRBV7-2, with D unresolved. The CDR3 has 14 residues. Germline V lookup: CDR1 SGHTA, CDR2 FQGNSA. Between the trimmed V and J ends, which lost 5 bases and 1 base, there was a span of 11 bases. In nucleotides, the CDR3 is TGTGCCAGCAGCGGAACCTGGGCGAACACTGAAGCTTTCTTT. Encoded protein: CASSGTWANTEAFF.

The chain uses TRBV19 and TRBJ2-5; 9 nucleotides line up with TRBD1. There are 15 residues in the CDR3. V gave up 5 bases and J gave up 5 bases; unmatched junction bases: 9. In germline, CDR1 is LNHDA, CDR2 SQIVND (reference sequence). CDR3 nucleotide sequence: TGTGCCAGTAGTGGGGGGTGGGACAGGGACGAGACCCAGTACTTC. It yields the protein CASSGGWDRDETQYF.

This clone was counted a few times. The V gene is TRBV7-2, the J gene TRBJ2-5; 10 bases align to TRBD1. The CDR3 runs 18 residues. The V gene's germline CDR1 is SGHTA and CDR2 FQGNSA. Trimming cost V 3 bases and J 4 bases; bases outside gene matches: 14. CDR3 protein: CASSFGFSVRDRGETQYF. CDR3 sequence (DNA): TGTGCCAGCAGCTTTGGATTCAGTGTCCGGGACAGGGGAGAGACCCAGTACTTC.

The V and J genes are TRBV5-4 and TRBJ2-3; D gene uncertain. The CDR3 covers 15 residues. V was clipped by 1 base and J by 0 bases, with 9 bases between them. CDR1 and CDR2 (germline): SGHNT, YYREEE (reference sequence). CDR3 sequence reads: CASSLNPTSTDTQYF. In DNA form, the CDR3 reads TGTGCCAGCAGCTTGAACCCTACTAGCACAGATACGCAGTATTTT. Filled out from reference TRBV5-4 and TRBJ2-3, the complete variable domain reads ETGVTQSPTHLIKTRGQQVTLRCSSQSGHNTVSWYQQALGQGPQFIFQYYREEENGRGNFPPRFSGLQFPNYSSELNVNALELDDSALYLCASSLNPTSTDTQYFGPGTRLTVL.

V is TRBV18 and J is TRBJ2-3; D may be TRBD1 (6 bases). The CDR3 totals 17 residues. V lost 3 bases, J lost 1 base, and 17 bases lay in between. The germline V gene has CDR1 KGHSH and CDR2 LQKENI. CDR3 sequence reads: CASSPSPLGGGTDTQYF. DNA of the CDR3: TGTGCCAGCTCACCTAGCCCGCTAGGGGGTGGCACAGATACGCAGTATTTT.

This chain connects TRBV25-1 to TRBJ2-7, with TRBD1 matching 9 bases. This CDR3 spans 13 amino acids. The V and J ends lost 4 bases and 4 bases, in that order; junction bases with no gene match: 2. In germline, CDR1 is MGHDK, CDR2 SYGVNS. CDR3 region: CASSGDRAYEQYF. The CDR3 DNA reads as TGTGCCAGCAGTGGGGACAGGGCATACGAGCAGTACTTC.

This chain connects TRBV11-2 to TRBJ1-3; D call uncertain. Trimming stripped 2 bases from V and 5 bases from J, with 7 bases between. The CDR3 spans 13 residues. Germline V gene lookup returns CDR1 SGHAT and CDR2 FQNNGV. The CDR3: CASSLYNRNTIYF. The CDR3 DNA follows: TGTGCCAGCAGCTTATACAACCGAAACACCATATATTTT. The whole variable domain, filled in from reference TRBV11-2 and TRBJ1-3, reads EAGVAQSPRYKIIEKRQSVAFWCNPISGHATLYWYQQILGQGPKLLIQFQNNGVVDDSQLPKDRFSAERLKGVDSTLKIQPAKLEDSAVYLCASSLYNRNTIYFGEGSWLTVV.

CDR3 sequence (DNA): TGTGCCAGTAGTGAATTCCACGGGACAGGGTACAACTATGGCTACACCTTC. It encodes CASSEFHGTGYNYGYTF. The V gene is TRBV19, the J gene TRBJ1-2; TRBD1 matches at 9 bases. Germline lookup yields CDR1 LNHDA and CDR2 SQIVND (reference sequence). CDR3 length: 17 amino acids. V was clipped by 5 bases and J by 2 bases; unmatched bases: 12.

A remark on this clone: An end of the junction differs from the germline gene, which may be a read error. The V and J genes are TRBV7-8 and TRBJ2-7; TRBD1 matches at 7 bases. The CDR3 loop spans 14 amino acids. CDR1 and CDR2 (germline): SGHVS, FQNEAQ. In DNA, the CDR3 is TGTGCCAGCAGCCTAGCCCCGACAGGGAACGAGCAGTACTTC. This translates into CASSLAPTGNEQYF.

The genes are TRBV7-9 and TRBJ2-4; 7 bases are shared with TRBD1. The CDR3 is 17 amino acids. Looked up from germline, CDR1 is SEHNR and CDR2 is FQNEAQ (reference sequence). The trim removed 0 bases at V and 8 bases at J, leaving 13 bases unmatched. The CDR3 spells CASSLAYRDSYTDIQYF. CDR3 DNA: TGTGCCAGCAGCTTAGCGTATCGGGACAGCTATACGGACATTCAGTACTTC.

The rearrangement links TRBV2 to TRBJ2-1; weak D call: TRBD2 (5 bases). CDR1 and CDR2 (germline): SNHLY, FYNNEI. There are 13 residues in the CDR3. V dropped 7 bases and J dropped 0 bases, with 7 bases sitting between them. The CDR3 loop is CASKEASYNEQFF. The CDR3 DNA reads as TGTGCCAGCAAGGAGGCCTCCTACAATGAGCAGTTCTTC.

This clone was detected only a few times. The V and J genes are TRBV7-9 and TRBJ2-7; D unresolved. Germline V gene sequence: CDR1 SEHNR, CDR2 FQNEAQ (reference sequence). This CDR3 has 15 residues. The V end lost 5 bases, the J end lost 5 bases, and 19 bases lay between the germline ends. The DNA of the CDR3 is TGTGCCAGCAGCCCACGCGTGTTGATTAGCAACGAGCAGTACTTC. This sequence encodes CASSPRVLISNEQYF.